The source of this T cell receptor beta chain is a study of CD8 T cells in Susac syndrome. Study-wide results and limits: The authors acknowledged that their TCR sequencing and HLA analysis involved a relatively small number of individuals.

Purification of the CD8+ and CD4+ T cells relied on negative isolation, and TEMRA cells underwent FACS enrichment. CDR1 and CDR2 from the germline V gene are SGHVS and FQNEAQ. CDR3 length: 13 amino acids. V gave up 1 base and J gave up 7 bases, with 10 bases separating them. Random hexamers were used to reverse transcribe roughly 0.45 to 1 ug of RNA. TCR beta CDR3 was amplified by immunoSEQ multiplex PCR. This amplification extended across 54 Vbeta and 13 Jbeta segments. MiXCR, applied by TCRdb to the immunoSEQ multiplex PCR reads, yields one record per CDR3 protein. Among approximately 180,000 distinct CDR3 sequences, roughly 95% were seen once, and the ten largest hold 0.093%. In the case of this clonotype: Its target is unknown.

V is TRBV7-8 and J is TRBJ2-5; a possible D gene is TRBD2 (5 bases). The origin of this receptor is a human donor with multiple sclerosis. The sample taken for sequencing was CD4+ T cells from PBMCs. This CDR3 reads CASSLGLGGTQYF. The CDR3 DNA follows: TGTGCCAGCAGCTTAGGCCTAGGAGGGACCCAGTACTTC. Full variable domain (missing parts from reference TRBV7-8 and TRBJ2-5): GAGVSQSPRYKVAKRGQDVALRCDPISGHVSLFWYQQALGQGPEFLTYFQNEAQLDKSGLPSDRFFAERPEGSVSTLKIQRTQQEDSAVYLCASSLGLGGTQYFGPGTRLLVL.